The 22 T cell receptor beta chains reported below all come from one sample, sequenced in a study of blood T cell repertoires in COVID-19. The table came from immunoSEQ multiplex PCR; TCRdb's copy has only in-frame clones and leaves some out. The repertoire holds around 210,000 clones, with just over 85% as singletons. The sample comprised peripheral blood. The receptors here all came from a man aged 18 to 30 with active or convalescent COVID-19.

This clone was observed once. CDR3 sequence: CASSTVGTGNYEQYF. The CDR3 nucleotides are TGTGCCAGCAGCACCGTAGGGACAGGGAACTACGAGCAGTACTTC. This chain uses TRBV5-8 with TRBJ2-7; TRBD1 agrees at 9 bases. The V segment lost 4 bases and the J segment 3 bases; nucleotides outside the gene matches: 8. CDR1 is SGHTS and CDR2 is YDEGEE in the germline V gene. CDR3 length: 15 amino acids.

This clone has just one count. The rearrangement links TRBV18 to TRBJ1-1, with 7 bases that match TRBD1. The CDR3 totals 15 residues. Germline V gene data show CDR1 as KGHSH and CDR2 as LQKENI. J was trimmed by 1 base and V by 0 bases; bases with no gene match: 2. Here the CDR3 DNA reads TGTGCCAGCTCACCACCGGGACAGAGGAACACTGAAGCTTTCTTT. It specifies CASSPPGQRNTEAFF.

The rearrangement uses TRBV30 and TRBJ1-2, with D unresolved. The CDR3 has 14 amino acids. Trimming cost V 1 base and J 7 bases, with 16 bases left between them. The germline V gene has CDR1 GTSNPN and CDR2 SVGIG (reference sequence). The CDR3 reads CAWSDGVFSSGYTF. The CDR3 coding sequence is TGTGCCTGGAGTGACGGGGTATTCAGCTCTGGCTACACCTTC.

The J gene is TRBJ1-1, the V gene TRBV5-5; the D is unclear. Germline CDR1 reads SGHKS; CDR2 reads YYEKEE (reference sequence). The V end lost 1 base, the J end lost 0 bases, and 4 bases lay between the germline ends. CDR3 length equals 13 residues. CDR3 in amino acids: CASSLSLNTEAFF. As DNA, the CDR3 is TGTGCCAGCAGCTTGTCTCTGAACACTGAAGCTTTCTTT.

The chain combines TRBV3-1 (or the pseudogene TRBV3-2) with TRBJ2-3; TRBD2 matches 11 bases. The J segment lost 0 bases and the V segment lost 4 bases, leaving 6 bases of the junction unmatched. The CDR3 totals 17 residues. The germline gives CDR1 LGHDT, CDR2 YNNKEL (reference sequence). This CDR3 reads CASSRSGTSGSTDTQYF. As DNA, the CDR3 is TGTGCCAGCAGCCGATCCGGGACTAGCGGAAGCACAGATACGCAGTATTTT.

The rearrangement joins TRBV5-4 to TRBJ1-1; TRBD1 is a possible D gene (5 bases). V dropped 4 bases and J dropped 1 base, with 11 bases sitting between them. The germline V gene encodes CDR1 SGHNT and CDR2 YYREEE (reference sequence). The CDR3 has 14 residues. The CDR3 sequence is CASSLPTANTEAFF. DNA for the CDR3: TGTGCCAGCAGCCTCCCGACAGCGAACACTGAAGCTTTCTTT.

This sequence joins TRBV6-1 and TRBJ2-2; D is unresolved. Germline assignment: CDR1 MNHNS and CDR2 SASEGT. The CDR3 spans 14 residues. V gave up 3 bases and J gave up 4 bases, with 9 bases separating them. The CDR3 protein is CASSDKRVTGELFF. The CDR3, as DNA: TGTGCCAGCAGTGACAAACGGGTCACCGGGGAGCTGTTTTTT.

The chain recombines TRBV7-9 with TRBJ2-4; D perhaps matches TRBD2 (6 bases). This CDR3 has 15 residues. The germline V gene has CDR1 SEHNR and CDR2 FQNEAQ (reference sequence). Trimming removed 8 bases at V and 1 base at J, with 15 bases between. The CDR3 DNA reads as TGTGCCAGCGGAACCTTTGGGGGGGCCAAAAACATTCAGTACTTC. Translating gives CASGTFGGAKNIQYF. The whole variable domain, filled in from reference TRBV7-9 and TRBJ2-4, reads DTGVSQNPRHKITKRGQNVTFRCDPISEHNRLYWYRQTLGQGPEFLTYFQNEAQLEKSRLLSDRFSAERPKGSFSTLEIQRTEQGDSAMYLCASGTFGGAKNIQYFGAGTRLSVL.

This clone was found once. J is TRBJ2-7 and V is TRBV11-1, with D possibly being TRBD1 (5 bases). Germline CDR1 reads SGHAT; CDR2 reads FQDESV (reference sequence). The CDR3 sequence is 13 residues long. Trimming took off 3 bases at V and 0 bases at J, with 6 bases between the two ends. The CDR3 loop is CASSFDSSYEQYF. Here the CDR3 DNA reads TGTGCCAGCAGCTTTGACAGCTCCTACGAGCAGTACTTC.

This chain links TRBV7-2 with TRBJ2-1; TRBD2 aligns across 14 bases. The CDR3 has 18 residues. The V segment lost 5 bases and the J segment 0 bases; nucleotides outside the gene matches: 6. Germline V gives CDR1 SGHTA, CDR2 FQGNSA. CDR3 sequence: CASSPGLAGGSSYNEQFF. The CDR3 nucleotides are TGTGCCAGCAGCCCAGGACTAGCGGGAGGATCCTCCTACAATGAGCAGTTCTTC.

This clone appeared a single time. This chain joins TRBV5-1 and TRBJ2-1; D perhaps matches TRBD2 (6 bases). Germline V gene lookup returns CDR1 SGHRS and CDR2 YFSETQ. Trimming removed 0 bases from V and 6 bases from J, with 10 bases in between. CDR3 length equals 14 residues. The CDR3 region has the DNA TGCGCCAGCAGCTTGGGGGGTAGCGGCAATGAGCAGTTCTTC. Encoded protein: CASSLGGSGNEQFF.

This sequence joins TRBV7-2 and TRBJ2-7; TRBD2 matches 14 bases. Germline-derived CDR1 and CDR2 are SGHTA and FQGNSA. The CDR3 loop spans 15 amino acids. Germline trimming cut 5 bases from V and 6 bases from J; bases unmatched to any gene: 6. The CDR3 here is CASSPQGLAGVEQYF. The CDR3 DNA reads as TGTGCCAGCAGCCCTCAGGGACTAGCGGGAGTCGAGCAGTACTTC.

This sequence joins TRBV7-8 and TRBJ2-3; the match to TRBD2 covers 9 bases. The CDR3 sequence is 16 residues long. Trimming at V came to 4 bases and at J to 1 base, leaving 6 bases not matched to a gene. Looked up from germline, CDR1 is SGHVS and CDR2 is FQNEAQ. The CDR3 coding sequence is TGTGCCAGCAGCTATATATCTAGCGGGGGCACAGATACGCAGTATTTT. It translates to CASSYISSGGTDTQYF.

The V call is TRBV6-1, the J call TRBJ2-7; 8 bases align to TRBD1. The V gene end was trimmed by 3 bases and the J gene end by 2 bases; junction bases not matched to a gene: 6. CDR1 MNHNS and CDR2 SASEGT come from the germline V gene. The CDR3 totals 15 residues. CDR3 residues: CASSDRGQGAYEQYF. In DNA form, the CDR3 reads TGTGCCAGCAGTGACAGGGGGCAAGGGGCCTACGAGCAGTACTTC.

The chain is built from TRBV7-8 and TRBJ1-1; D is uncertain. The V and J ends lost 1 base and 0 bases respectively, with 12 bases between them. CDR1 and CDR2 (germline): SGHVS, FQNEAQ. The CDR3 covers 16 residues. CDR3 sequence (DNA): TGTGCCAGCAGCTTAGAGTCAGGAGGCATGAACACTGAAGCTTTCTTT. It yields the protein CASSLESGGMNTEAFF. Based on the CDR3 plus reference TRBV7-8 and TRBJ1-1, the full variable domain is GAGVSQSPRYKVAKRGQDVALRCDPISGHVSLFWYQQALGQGPEFLTYFQNEAQLDKSGLPSDRFFAERPEGSVSTLKIQRTQQEDSAVYLCASSLESGGMNTEAFFGQGTRLTVV.

CDR3 loop: CASSPSRGTQYF. CDR3 bases: TGTGCCAGCAGCCCCTCAAGGGGGACCCAGTACTTC. The rearrangement uses TRBV14 and TRBJ2-5; a weak D match, TRBD1 (5 bases). Germline V gene lookup returns CDR1 SGHDN and CDR2 FVKESK. The CDR3 runs 12 residues. Trimming pared 4 bases from V and 7 bases from J, leaving 10 bases between.

This chain joins TRBV19 and TRBJ1-2; D unresolved. CDR3 length: 13 residues. Trimming cost V 4 bases and J 7 bases, with 13 bases left between them. Germline values: CDR1 LNHDA, CDR2 SQIVND (reference sequence). The CDR3 sequence: CASSRPDPGGYTF. CDR3 DNA: TGTGCCAGTAGTAGACCCGATCCGGGTGGCTACACCTTC.

The V gene is TRBV19, the J gene TRBJ1-2; D is undetermined. V was pared by 1 base and J by 1 base, with 7 bases between. The CDR3 is 14 residues long. Germline V gives CDR1 LNHDA, CDR2 SQIVND (reference sequence). CDR3 coding DNA: TGTGCCAGTAGTATAGGGGGAGGTAACTATGGCTACACCTTC. This gives the protein CASSIGGGNYGYTF.

The chain combines TRBV5-1 with TRBJ1-5, with no clear D. Germline CDR1 and CDR2: SGHRS and YFSETQ. The CDR3 has 15 residues. V was pared by 0 bases and J by 6 bases, with 13 bases between. Written as DNA, the CDR3 is TGCGCCAGCAGCTTGGGGTCTGCGGAGGGTCAGCCCCAGCATTTT. Translation gives CASSLGSAEGQPQHF.

This clone showed up just once. V gene TRBV7-9 combines with J gene TRBJ2-7, with D perhaps TRBD2 (5 bases). Per the germline V gene, CDR1 is SEHNR and CDR2 is FQNEAQ (reference sequence). Between the trimmed V and J ends, which lost 3 bases and 1 base, there was a span of 7 bases. The CDR3 is 13 amino acids. CDR3 DNA: TGTGCCAGCAGCTTCTCGGGGTCCTACGAGCAGTACTTC. As protein: CASSFSGSYEQYF.

The chain uses TRBV4-2 and TRBJ2-3; 10 positions match TRBD2. The V and J ends lost 2 bases and 2 bases, in that order; junction bases with no gene match: 7. Germline CDR1 and CDR2: LGHNA and YNFKEQ. CDR3 length equals 17 residues. In DNA form, the CDR3 reads TGTGCCAGCAGCCAACAGCTAGCGGGAGCTAACACAGATACGCAGTATTTT. This translates into CASSQQLAGANTDTQYF.

The chain is built from TRBV4-1 and TRBJ2-2, with D unresolved. CDR1 is MGHRA and CDR2 is YSYEKL in the germline V gene. The germline V and J ends were trimmed by 2 bases and 6 bases, with 10 bases remaining between them. The CDR3 extends over 14 amino acids. The CDR3 sequence is CASSQTASAGELFF. DNA of the CDR3: TGCGCCAGCAGCCAAACTGCCAGCGCCGGGGAGCTGTTTTTT.